These 10 T cell receptor beta chains came from one sample sequenced in a study of patients and donors after allogeneic stem cell transplantation (dated by TCRdb to 2019 to 2021). Library preparation used RT-PCR. Reads for this sample came from a NextSeq 550. TCRdb itself trimmed the public reads at Q25 with fastp, ran MiXCR and retained productive beta chains. Each CDR3 protein appears once, grouped with its most common genes and DNA. The sample table shows roughly 960,000 distinct CDR3 sequences, and under 20% are seen once. The ten biggest clones cover around 6% of the sample. The specimen sequenced was blood, either unsorted or a sorted T cell fraction (not recorded which). Receptor source: a human donor who was either an allogeneic HSCT recipient or a stem cell or donor lymphocyte infusion donor (not recorded which). It is not recorded whose cells these are; they may come from a transplant donor.

This clonotype has just a few counts. CDR3 nucleotides: TGTGCCATCGGGCGGGGGAAAGAGACCCAGTACTTC. Its translation: CAIGRGKETQYF. This chain connects TRBV15 to TRBJ2-5, with TRBD2 identical over 7 bases. Germline V gene sequence: CDR1 LNHNV, CDR2 YYDKDF (reference sequence). J lost 3 bases, V lost 10 bases, and 5 bases had no gene match. This CDR3 contains 12 residues.

This clonotype was seen only a few times. The genes are TRBV6-5 and TRBJ1-3, with 10 bases aligning to TRBD1. Germline CDR1 is MNHEY and CDR2 is SVGAGI. Trimming took 2 bases from V and 8 from J; bases not matched to a gene: 9. The CDR3 covers 16 residues. Written as DNA, the CDR3 is TGTGCCAGCAGTTACGTTTTCGGGACAGGGGTACACACCATATATTTT. Its translation: CASSYVFGTGVHTIYF.

This clonotype was detected only a few times. The gene calls are TRBV6-5 and TRBJ1-1; TRBD1 agrees at 8 bases. CDR3 size: 15 residues. The germline V gene has CDR1 MNHEY and CDR2 SVGAGI. The V gene end was trimmed by 2 bases and the J gene end by 4 bases; junction bases not matched to a gene: 6. CDR3 amino acids: CASSYPGGAGTEAFF. The DNA of the CDR3 is TGTGCCAGCAGTTACCCAGGGGGCGCCGGCACTGAAGCTTTCTTT.

This clonotype was picked up a small number of times. The CDR3 coding sequence is TGTGCCAGCAGTCACCCGGGGGGTTATGGCTACACCTTC. Amino acid sequence: CASSHPGGYGYTF. The rearrangement links TRBV12-3 or TRBV12-4 to TRBJ1-2, with D possibly being TRBD1 (5 bases). V was pared by 5 bases and J by 5 bases, with 12 bases between. The CDR3 totals 13 residues.

V and J are TRBV5-5 and TRBJ1-1; D uncertain. There are 14 residues in the CDR3. The V end was cut by 1 base, the J end by 0 bases, with 7 bases between. Germline V gene sequence: CDR1 SGHKS, CDR2 YYEKEE (reference sequence). CDR3 amino acids: CASSLMRVNTEAFF. For the CDR3, the DNA is TGTGCCAGCAGCTTGATGAGGGTGAACACTGAAGCTTTCTTT.

The chain carries TRBV7-2 and TRBJ1-3; D remains unclear. V was trimmed by 6 bases and J by 3 bases, leaving 12 bases between them. CDR1 SGHTA and CDR2 FQGNSA come from the germline V gene. The CDR3 spans 14 residues. This chain's CDR3 is CASRGMGLGNTIYF. The CDR3 coding sequence is TGTGCCAGCAGGGGGATGGGTCTTGGAAACACCATATATTTT.

The rearrangement links TRBV29-1 to TRBJ2-3; D gene ambiguous. Germline CDR1 reads SQVTM; CDR2 reads ANQGSEA. The CDR3 has 12 residues. V lost 3 bases and J 2 bases, leaving 6 bases between the germline ends. CDR3 in DNA: TGCAGCGTTGATACGGACACAGATACGCAGTATTTT. This translates into CSVDTDTDTQYF.

This clonotype was counted a few times. The J gene is TRBJ1-4, the V gene TRBV6-1; 8 nucleotides match TRBD1. The CDR3 loop spans 14 amino acids. J lost 8 bases, V lost 8 bases, and 10 bases had no gene match. CDR1 is MNHNS, CDR2 SASEGT, per germline. Here the CDR3 reads CASGRQGRKEKLFF. The CDR3 nucleotides read TGTGCCAGCGGACGACAGGGGAGAAAAGAAAAACTGTTTTTT.

The chain combines TRBV12-3 or TRBV12-4 with TRBJ1-1; TRBD1 is a possible D gene (6 bases). The CDR3 covers 13 residues. Trimming stripped 6 bases from V and 6 bases from J, with 14 bases between. The CDR3 protein is CASRPQGTAEAFF. Here the CDR3 DNA reads TGTGCCAGCAGACCTCAGGGGACGGCTGAAGCTTTCTTT.

This clonotype was seen a handful of times. The genes are TRBV15 and TRBJ1-1; possible D gene TRBD1, 6 bases. This CDR3 comprises 15 residues. Per the germline V gene, CDR1 is LNHNV and CDR2 is YYDKDF (reference sequence). Trimming took off 5 bases at V and 7 bases at J, with 20 bases between the two ends. CDR3 region: CATSGPGGQTNEAFF. Written as DNA, the CDR3 is TGTGCCACCAGCGGCCCTGGAGGACAGACCAATGAAGCTTTCTTT.